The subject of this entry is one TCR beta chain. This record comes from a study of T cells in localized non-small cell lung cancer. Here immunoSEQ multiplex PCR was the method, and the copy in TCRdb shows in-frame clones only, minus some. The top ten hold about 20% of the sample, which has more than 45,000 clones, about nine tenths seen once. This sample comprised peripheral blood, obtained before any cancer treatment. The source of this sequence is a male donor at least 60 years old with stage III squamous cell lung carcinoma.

The CDR3 nucleotides are TGTGCCACCAGCAGCCACACCGAAAAACTGTTTTTT. It codes for CATSSHTEKLFF. This rearrangement joins TRBV15 to TRBJ1-4; D is undetermined. The germline V gene encodes CDR1 LNHNV and CDR2 YYDKDF (reference sequence). V was trimmed by 3 bases and J by 8 bases, leaving 7 bases between them. The CDR3 runs 12 residues.